The clone carrying this T cell receptor beta chain was seen a handful of times. Its antigen is unknown. These data are taken from a study of PD-1 blockade in classical Hodgkin lymphoma. Findings and caveats of the study: For complete responders, baseline diversity was comparable to that of newly diagnosed patients. TCR diversity rose significantly by C4D1 in CD4+ but not CD8+ cells.

The repertoire was sequenced with immunoSEQ multiplex PCR; TCRdb's copy has only in-frame clones and lacks some. The data hold tens of thousands of clones, with around 69% observed a single time. Germline V gives CDR1 SGDLS, CDR2 YYNGEE. CDR3 length: 15 residues. V shed 4 bases and J 1 base; nucleotides not matched to a gene: 6. Each patient relapsed following autologous stem cell transplantation, and prior brentuximab vedotin exposure differed. The clonotype originates from a human donor with classical Hodgkin lymphoma. The chain employs TRBV9 and TRBJ1-1; the match to TRBD1 covers 8 bases. The material sequenced was peripheral blood mononuclear cells (PBMCs), taken before the second cycle of nivolumab. CDR3: CASSPRTGRNTEAFF. DNA for the CDR3: TGTGCCAGCAGCCCACGGACAGGGAGGAACACTGAAGCTTTCTTT.